The T cell receptor (beta chain) under discussion was sequenced for a study of type 1 and type 2 diabetes patients. Study details: From PBMCs, CD4+ and CD8+ T cells were isolated by magnetic microbeads. Study observations and caveats: Type 2 diabetes and control samples shared highly correlated V and J usage, averaging around 0.97.

No donor had another autoimmune disease or recent infection within four weeks. This CDR3 comprises 13 residues. The germline gives CDR1 SNHLY, CDR2 FYNNEI. The V end lost 8 bases, the J end lost 3 bases, and 11 bases lay between the germline ends. A word on this clonotype: Its specificity is unknown.

The PCR template was genomic DNA. Amplification of the beta chain CDR3 used 30 forward and 13 reverse multiplex primers. TCRdb re-called the multiplex PCR reads through MiXCR, storing one row per CDR3 protein. The data hold about 290,000 distinct CDR3 sequences, with 47% observed a single time. This chain joins TRBV2 and TRBJ2-1; D possibly matches TRBD1 or TRBD2 (6 bases each). The receptor was isolated from a man aged 18 to 29 with type 2 diabetes. The sample comprised peripheral blood mononuclear cells (PBMCs). CDR3 nucleotide sequence: TGTGCCAGCGGGGGGCAGGTCTACAATGAGCAGTTCTTC. This sequence encodes CASGGQVYNEQFF.